One sample yielded the 29 T cell receptor beta chains listed below, sequenced in a study of blood T cells in healthy people across ages. The authors ran a second PCR of about 7 to 11 cycles using a sample-barcoded 5' primer and a J-beta primer mix. In TCRdb, the 5' RACE reads were re-called with MiXCR into one record per CDR3 protein. The sample includes fewer than 900,000 distinct CDR3 sequences, around 36% of them seen just once. Sequences were obtained from blood. These receptors originate from a man aged 18 to 30 in good health.

This clonotype has just a few counts. The chain joins TRBV2 to TRBJ2-6; 7 bases line up with TRBD1. V shed 7 bases and J 9 bases; nucleotides not matched to a gene: 6. The length of the CDR3 is 13 residues. CDR1 and CDR2 from the germline V gene are SNHLY and FYNNEI. CDR3 in DNA: TGTGCCAGCACACAGGGGACATACAACGTCCTGACTTTC. Protein: CASTQGTYNVLTF. Based on the CDR3 plus reference TRBV2 and TRBJ2-6, the full variable domain is EPEVTQTPSHQVTQMGQEVILRCVPISNHLYFYWYRQILGQKVEFLVSFYNNEISEKSEIFDDQFSVERPDGSNFTLKIRSTKLEDSAMYFCASTQGTYNVLTFGAGSRLTVL.

This clonotype was seen more than once but under ten times. The chain is built from TRBV2 and TRBJ1-5; D is possibly TRBD1 (6 bases). V shed 7 bases and J shed 11 bases, with 21 bases lying between them. The CDR3 is made up of 14 amino acids. In germline, CDR1 is SNHLY, CDR2 FYNNEI. The DNA of the CDR3 is TGTGCCAGCAATACAGGGCTCGCGAGGGAAGCCCAGCATTTT. This codes for CASNTGLAREAQHF.

J is TRBJ1-4 and V is TRBV11-2; TRBD1 matches at 10 bases. This CDR3 region has 15 residues. CDR1 and CDR2 (germline): SGHAT, FQNNGV. J lost 8 bases, V lost 5 bases, and 8 bases had no gene match. CDR3 region: CASSPPGTGEEKLFF. The CDR3 nucleotides are TGTGCCAGCAGCCCTCCAGGGACAGGGGAGGAAAAACTGTTTTTT. Looking up the rest from reference TRBV11-2 and TRBJ1-4 gives the full variable domain: EAGVAQSPRYKIIEKRQSVAFWCNPISGHATLYWYQQILGQGPKLLIQFQNNGVVDDSQLPKDRFSAERLKGVDSTLKIQPAKLEDSAVYLCASSPPGTGEEKLFFGSGTQLSVL.

This clonotype was found once. The V call is TRBV12-3 or TRBV12-4, the J call TRBJ2-1; possible D gene TRBD1, 7 bases. Trimming removed 8 bases at V and 5 bases at J, with 19 bases between. The CDR3 totals 15 residues. The CDR3 protein is CASGFRARGDNEQFF. The CDR3 DNA is TGTGCCAGCGGCTTTAGGGCCAGGGGGGACAATGAGCAGTTCTTC.

Only a few counts were recorded for this clonotype. V usage is TRBV7-3 and J usage is TRBJ1-2; D remains unclear. Per the germline V gene, CDR1 is SGHTA and CDR2 is FQGTGA. Between the trimmed V and J ends, which lost 1 base and 4 bases, there was a span of 13 bases. CDR3 length: 15 residues. The CDR3 is CASSLMPLPSYGYTF. CDR3 DNA: TGTGCCAGCAGCTTAATGCCGCTTCCTAGCTATGGCTACACCTTC.

The rearrangement joins TRBV5-1 to TRBJ2-4; D unresolved. Germline CDR1 reads SGHRS; CDR2 reads YFSETQ. This CDR3 is 14 amino acids long. Trimming took off 3 bases at V and 2 bases at J, with 9 bases between the two ends. The CDR3 here is CASSSTLSKNIQYF. For the CDR3, the DNA is TGCGCCAGCAGCTCGACTTTGTCCAAAAACATTCAGTACTTC.

This clonotype was seen more than once but under ten times. This sequence joins TRBV5-1 and TRBJ2-1, with D possibly called TRBD1 or TRBD2 (5 bases each). The J call is doubtful: the DNA matches TRBJ2-7 better. The CDR3 extends over 15 amino acids. The V gene's germline CDR1 is SGHRS and CDR2 YFSETQ. CDR3 in amino acids: CASGPGPSSYNEQYF. The DNA for the CDR3 is TGCGCCAGCGGTCCGGGGCCGAGCTCCTACAATGAGCAGTACTTC.

This clonotype appeared a few times. This chain connects TRBV7-9 to TRBJ2-4; 7 bases line up with TRBD1. The CDR3 runs 13 residues. Looked up from germline, CDR1 is SEHNR and CDR2 is FQNEAQ (reference sequence). The J segment lost 8 bases and the V segment lost 5 bases, leaving 6 bases of the junction unmatched. The CDR3 DNA reads as TGTGCCAGCAGCATACAGGGGTGGCACATTCAGTACTTC. This codes for CASSIQGWHIQYF.

The sample holds a few counts of this clonotype. DNA for the CDR3: TGTGCCAGCAGTTATGACCGCGGCGGTGGCACAGATACGCAGTATTTT. It is translated as CASSYDRGGGTDTQYF. The chain combines TRBV6-6 with TRBJ2-3; D uncertain. CDR1 is MNHNY and CDR2 is SVGAGI in the germline V gene (reference sequence). Trimming shortened V by 3 bases and J by 1 base, and 14 bases separated the two germline ends. CDR3 length: 16 amino acids.

V usage is TRBV13 and J usage is TRBJ2-3, with D hard to call. The CDR3 totals 15 residues. V lost 8 bases and J 4 bases, leaving 19 bases between the germline ends. Germline V gene data show CDR1 as PRHDT and CDR2 as FYEKMQ (reference sequence). In DNA form, the CDR3 reads TGTGCCAGCGGTCCCGCGATCACCGGGCCAGATACGCAGTATTTT. Protein: CASGPAITGPDTQYF.

This clonotype was found many times. The V gene is TRBV12-3 or TRBV12-4, the J gene TRBJ2-3; D unresolved. The CDR3 runs 12 residues. Between the trimmed V and J ends, which lost 3 bases and 3 bases, there was a span of 4 bases. The CDR3 loop reads CASSFDTDTQYF. The DNA for the CDR3 is TGTGCCAGCAGTTTCGATACAGATACGCAGTATTTT.

About this clonotype itself: A much larger clone lies one base from this, so it may be a read error. The gene calls are TRBV12-3 or TRBV12-4 and TRBJ1-2; TRBD1 is a possible D gene (5 bases). Trimming took 8 bases from V and 6 from J, leaving 19 bases between them. The CDR3 spans 14 residues. CDR3 sequence: CASVPSGLVDGYTF. The CDR3 coding sequence is TGTGCCAGCGTTCCCTCGGGGCTGGTAGATGGCTACACCTTC.

Comments on this clonotype: The junction does not match germline at one end; this may be a read error. The chain couples TRBV7-8 to TRBJ2-5; maybe TRBD2 (5 bases). With the DNA end fitting TRBJ2-7 better, the J assignment may be wrong. The length of the CDR3 is 14 residues. Germline loops: CDR1 SGHVS, CDR2 FQNEAQ. Here the CDR3 DNA reads TGTGCCAGTAGCTTAGGAGGACCTGAGGACGAGCAGTACTTC. Amino acid sequence: CASSLGGPEDEQYF.

V usage is TRBV10-3 and J usage is TRBJ2-5; 13 positions match TRBD2. CDR3 length equals 16 residues. Per germline, CDR1 ENHRY and CDR2 SYGVKD. Unmatched junction bases numbered 7, after V lost 6 bases and J lost 3 bases. The CDR3 loop is CAIRQTSGGAKETQYF. As DNA, the CDR3 is TGTGCCATCAGGCAAACTAGCGGGGGGGCGAAAGAGACCCAGTACTTC.

The V call is TRBV6-5, the J call TRBJ2-3; D perhaps matches TRBD1 (7 bases). With 6 bases removed from V and 2 bases from J, the gap between germline ends came to 18 bases. CDR3 length: 16 amino acids. The germline CDR1 and CDR2 sequences are MNHEY and SVGAGI. CDR3 in amino acids: CASRTFQGEDTDTQYF. Here the CDR3 DNA reads TGTGCCAGCAGAACCTTCCAGGGGGAGGACACAGATACGCAGTATTTT.

The chain uses TRBV4-1 and TRBJ2-4, with a tentative D call TRBD2 (7 bases). Deletions cut 2 bases from V and 2 bases from J, with 22 bases between. The germline V gene encodes CDR1 MGHRA and CDR2 YSYEKL. The CDR3 spans 19 residues. CDR3 region: CASSQPINRAGASKNIQYF. The DNA of the CDR3 is TGCGCCAGCAGCCAACCTATAAACCGGGCGGGGGCATCCAAAAACATTCAGTACTTC.

Notes on this clonotype: A clone one base away is much larger, so this may be a read error. The J gene is TRBJ2-1, the V gene TRBV28, with no clear D. Near its end, the DNA agrees better with TRBJ2-7, so the J call may be wrong. CDR1 is MDHEN and CDR2 is SYDVKM in the germline V gene. This CDR3 spans 12 amino acids. The CDR3 bases are TGTGCCAGCAGTTTTAACTACAATGAGCAGTACTTC. This encodes CASSFNYNEQYF.

The V call is TRBV13, the J call TRBJ2-1; 12 nucleotides align to TRBD2. Per germline, CDR1 PRHDT and CDR2 FYEKMQ (reference sequence). V lost 4 bases and J lost 8; bases outside the gene matches: 6. The CDR3 is made up of 15 amino acids. This chain's CDR3 is CASSSEGLAGDEQFF. In DNA form, the CDR3 reads TGTGCCAGCAGCTCAGAGGGACTAGCGGGTGATGAGCAGTTCTTC.

This clonotype was observed once. The gene calls are TRBV20-1 and TRBJ2-3, with D perhaps matching TRBD1 (6 bases). Trimming removed 4 bases from V and 3 bases from J, with 23 bases in between. CDR1 DFQATT and CDR2 SNEGSKA come from the germline V gene (reference sequence). The CDR3 spans 17 residues. The CDR3 region has the DNA TGCAGTGCTACCCGGAGCGCAGGACAGTTCCGAACAGATACGCAGTATTTT. Translation gives CSATRSAGQFRTDTQYF.

A word on this clonotype: A much larger clone is a single base away; this may be a read error. The chain employs TRBV20-1 and TRBJ2-3; the match to TRBD1 covers 7 bases. The germline V gene has CDR1 DFQATT and CDR2 SNEGSKA (reference sequence). The V gene end was trimmed by 5 bases and the J gene end by 0 bases; junction bases not matched to a gene: 11. The CDR3 is made up of 16 amino acids. CDR3 in amino acids: CSAGDSASVSTDTQYF. CDR3 nucleotides: TGCAGTGCTGGGGACAGCGCCTCTGTTAGCACAGATACGCAGTATTTT.

The chain joins TRBV20-1 to TRBJ2-5; 8 bases are shared with TRBD1. The end of the DNA is better explained by TRBJ2-7, so the J call may be wrong. In germline, CDR1 is DFQATT, CDR2 SNEGSKA (reference sequence). The CDR3 runs to 14 residues. The CDR3 spells CSTLVGQGGSEQYF. CDR3 nucleotide sequence: TGCAGCACCCTGGTTGGACAGGGTGGGAGCGAGCAGTACTTC.

This clonotype occurred many times. The chain recombines TRBV5-1 with TRBJ2-1; 8 nucleotides align to TRBD1. The CDR3 spans 16 residues. J was trimmed by 4 bases and V by 4 bases; bases with no gene match: 10. CDR1 and CDR2 from the germline V gene are SGHRS and YFSETQ. The CDR3 sequence: CASSRGTGIIYNEQFF. The CDR3 DNA is TGCGCCAGCAGCCGCGGGACAGGTATAATTTACAATGAGCAGTTCTTC.

The chain links TRBV4-3 to TRBJ2-7; D is possibly TRBD2 (5 bases). This CDR3 contains 14 residues. With 4 bases removed from V and 5 bases from J, the gap between germline ends came to 15 bases. Germline CDR1 and CDR2: LGHNA and YSLEER. The CDR3 spells CASSRGLYVDEQYF. CDR3 nucleotides: TGCGCCAGCAGCCGCGGACTGTACGTGGACGAGCAGTACTTC.

This clonotype was counted only a few times. The chain uses TRBV3-1 and TRBJ1-4; no clear D gene. The germline gives CDR1 LGHDT, CDR2 YNNKEL (reference sequence). The CDR3 has 14 residues. V was clipped by 1 base and J by 5 bases, with 8 bases between them. CDR3 DNA: TGTGCCAGCAGCCAAGGCCCGCAAAATGAAAAACTGTTTTTT. This encodes CASSQGPQNEKLFF. Based on the CDR3 plus reference TRBV3-1 and TRBJ1-4, the full variable domain is DTAVSQTPKYLVTQMGNDKSIKCEQNLGHDTMYWYKQDSKKFLKIMFSYNNKELIINETVPNRFSPKSPDKAHLNLHINSLELGDSAVYFCASSQGPQNEKLFFGSGTQLSVL.

This clonotype was seen many times. J is TRBJ1-2 and V is TRBV3-1; D unclear. Between the trimmed V and J ends, which lost 5 bases and 8 bases, there was a span of 9 bases. CDR1 is LGHDT and CDR2 is YNNKEL in the germline V gene (reference sequence). This CDR3 has 11 amino acids. In nucleotides, the CDR3 is TGTGCCAGCAGCGAGGTTGGCGGCTACACCTTC. It translates to CASSEVGGYTF.

This clonotype has only a few counts. This chain connects TRBV5-1 to TRBJ1-1; the D gene is possibly TRBD1 (5 bases). V was clipped by 4 bases and J by 1 base, with 11 bases between them. Germline V gene lookup returns CDR1 SGHRS and CDR2 YFSETQ. This CDR3 has 14 residues. CDR3 sequence reads: CASSPGRANTEAFF. CDR3 bases: TGCGCCAGCAGCCCGGGACGGGCGAACACTGAAGCTTTCTTT. Variable domain in full (rest from reference TRBV5-1 and TRBJ1-1): KAGVTQTPRYLIKTRGQQVTLSCSPISGHRSVSWYQQTPGQGLQFLFEYFSETQRNKGNFPGRFSGRQFSNSRSEMNVSTLELGDSALYLCASSPGRANTEAFFGQGTRLTVV.

On this clonotype itself: A much larger clone differs from this one at a single base, so this may be a read error. The genes are TRBV20-1 and TRBJ2-1, with 11 bases matching TRBD2. Germline CDR1 reads DFQATT; CDR2 reads SNEGSKA (reference sequence). CDR3 length: 15 residues. The CDR3 DNA is TGCAATGCTCGGAGACTAGCGGGGAGCCACAATGAGCAGTTCTTC. Protein: CNARRLAGSHNEQFF.

This clonotype was found many times. This chain uses TRBV12-3 or TRBV12-4 with TRBJ2-7, with a weak D call TRBD1 (6 bases). The V and J ends lost 7 bases and 5 bases respectively, with 18 bases between them. This CDR3 has 14 residues. The chain's CDR3 is CASTQGLGSDEQYF. CDR3 bases: TGTGCCAGCACCCAGGGGTTGGGGAGTGACGAGCAGTACTTC.

V and J are TRBV12-3 or TRBV12-4 and TRBJ1-2; 12 nucleotides agree with TRBD1. The trim removed 4 bases at V and 11 bases at J, leaving 5 bases unmatched. The CDR3 loop spans 13 amino acids. CDR3 DNA: TGTGCCAGCAGTTCGGGACAGGGGGCCGGGTACACCTTC. It yields the protein CASSSGQGAGYTF.